This TCR beta chain comes out of a study of blood T cell repertoires in COVID-19. Study context: Samples of COVID-19 (acute and convalescent) were obtained from the United States, Italy and Spain. T cells, B-cell-depleted T cells, or PBMCs supplied cDNA or gDNA.

Per the authors' pipeline: Quantification of nucleated cells was approximated via reference gene primer amplification. Measured with immunoSEQ multiplex PCR; TCRdb has only the in-frame clones, and not every one. Clone size and V and J calls were adopted from that table, with D and trimming inferred from the DNA. The sample has 100,000 to 150,000 clones, 75% to 90% seen once. There are 12 residues in the CDR3. Germline loops: CDR1 LNHDA, CDR2 SQIVND (reference sequence). The J segment lost 10 bases and the V segment lost 4 bases, leaving 3 bases of the junction unmatched. Those enrolled in Seattle joined during active infection and were followed longitudinally afterward.

The chain joins TRBV19 to TRBJ1-4, with 7 bases that match TRBD1. The sample comprised peripheral blood. The clonotype originates from a woman over 75 with COVID-19, enrolled during active disease. This chain's CDR3 is CASSTGQLKLFF. DNA of the CDR3: TGTGCCAGTAGTACGGGACAGCTAAAACTGTTTTTT. Looking up the rest from reference TRBV19 and TRBJ1-4 gives the full variable domain: DGGITQSPKYLFRKEGQNVTLSCEQNLNHDAMYWYRQDPGQGLRLIYYSQIVNDFQKGDIAEGYSVSREKKESFPLTVTSAQKNPTAFYLCASSTGQLKLFFGSGTQLSVL.